What follows are 30 T cell receptor beta chains derived from one specimen sequenced in a study of CD4+ T cells in melanoma. Generated by immunoSEQ multiplex PCR, the TCRdb table keeps only in-frame clones and is missing some. The top ten hold approximately 24% of the sample, which has about 10,000 clones, less than 80% seen once. The sequenced sample consisted of cells from a culture (not recorded whether cultured in vitro). The origin of the receptors is a human donor with melanoma.

V gene TRBV11-2 combines with J gene TRBJ2-5, with a tentative D call TRBD2 (6 bases). With 5 bases removed from V and 7 bases from J, the gap between germline ends came to 14 bases. Germline lookup yields CDR1 SGHAT and CDR2 FQNNGV. This CDR3 contains 13 residues. CDR3 coding DNA: TGTGCCAGCAGCCGCGATAGGGGAGGGACCCAGTACTTC. Amino acids: CASSRDRGGTQYF.

On this clone: Other DNA sequences in the same sample also yield this CDR3. J is TRBJ1-2 and V is TRBV28; D gene uncertain. Trimming left V 5 bases short and J 4 bases short, with 8 bases between. Germline assignment: CDR1 MDHEN and CDR2 SYDVKM. This CDR3 spans 12 amino acids. The CDR3 loop is CASSLRLYGYTF. CDR3 nucleotides: TGTGCCAGCAGTCTCCGTCTCTATGGCTACACCTTC.

The chain links TRBV6-5 to TRBJ2-1, with 8 bases aligning to TRBD1. Germline V gene lookup returns CDR1 MNHEY and CDR2 SVGAGI. After removal of 0 bases from V and 4 bases from J, the junction contained 5 bases not matched to a gene. CDR3 length: 16 residues. This CDR3 is CASSYSRRQGYNEQFF. DNA for the CDR3: TGTGCCAGCAGTTACTCCCGAAGACAGGGGTACAATGAGCAGTTCTTC.

The chain recombines TRBV5-6 with TRBJ2-4, with D maybe TRBD2 (6 bases). Trimming cost V 1 base and J 8 bases, with 22 bases left between them. CDR3 length: 17 amino acids. Germline V CDR1 and CDR2: SGHDT, YYEEEE. CDR3 nucleotides: TGTGCCAGCAGCTTGTACGGGGGAGCCCCCGGGTGGGACATTCAGTACTTC. Amino acid sequence: CASSLYGGAPGWDIQYF.

The gene calls are TRBV6-6 and TRBJ1-4; D not certain. The CDR3 covers 11 residues. Germline V gene data show CDR1 as MNHNY and CDR2 as SVGAGI (reference sequence). The V gene lost 0 bases and the J gene lost 14 bases, with 7 bases spanning the gap. The CDR3 bases are TGTGCCAGCAGTTACTCCCTTTGGCTGTTTTTT. It yields the protein CASSYSLWLFF.

This clone has only a few counts. The chain employs TRBV7-2 and TRBJ1-5; 8 nucleotides align to TRBD1. The CDR3 loop spans 15 amino acids. CDR1 and CDR2 (germline): SGHTA, FQGNSA. Losses at the gene ends were 3 bases for V and 6 bases for J; bases not matched to a gene: 7. The CDR3 is CASSFPDRGTQPQHF. The CDR3 DNA follows: TGTGCCAGCAGCTTCCCCGACAGGGGTACTCAGCCCCAGCATTTT.

A remark on this clone: The junction departs from germline at one end; a sequencing error may be responsible. J is TRBJ2-3 and V is TRBV7-9; D perhaps matches TRBD2 (5 bases). Germline V gene sequence: CDR1 SEHNR, CDR2 FQNEAQ (reference sequence). There are 15 residues in the CDR3. The CDR3 sequence: CASSLGAASTNTQYF. CDR3 nucleotide sequence: TGTGCCAGCAGCTTAGGAGCGGCTAGCACAAATACGCAGTATTTT.

The chain combines TRBV6-1 with TRBJ1-4; maybe TRBD1 (6 bases). The V end was cut by 8 bases, the J end by 10 bases, with 23 bases between. The CDR3 has 15 residues. CDR1 and CDR2 from the germline V gene are MNHNS and SASEGT. The CDR3 sequence is CASRRARDTLVKLFF. For the CDR3, the DNA is TGTGCCAGCCGCCGGGCTAGGGACACCTTAGTAAAACTGTTTTTT.

The rearrangement links TRBV7-2 to TRBJ1-2; 7 nucleotides align to TRBD1. V dropped 4 bases and J dropped 2; count of bases not matched to a gene: 1. Germline CDR1 SGHTA, CDR2 FQGNSA. This CDR3 region has 13 residues. CDR3 in amino acids: CASSSGQNYGYTF. The CDR3 coding sequence is TGTGCCAGCAGCTCGGGACAGAACTATGGCTACACCTTC. Full variable domain (missing parts from reference TRBV7-2 and TRBJ1-2): GAGVSQSPSNKVTEKGKDVELRCDPISGHTALYWYRQSLGQGLEFLIYFQGNSAPDKSGLPSDRFSAERTGGSVSTLTIQRTQQEDSAVYLCASSSGQNYGYTFGSGTRLTVV.

The chain employs TRBV27 and TRBJ2-1, with 8 bases matching TRBD1. The CDR3 spans 13 residues. The J segment lost 5 bases and the V segment lost 5 bases, leaving 2 bases of the junction unmatched. Germline V gene sequence: CDR1 MNHEY, CDR2 SMNVEV (reference sequence). The CDR3 nucleotides read TGTGCCAGCAGTCTACAGGGGGACAATGAGCAGTTCTTC. Amino acids: CASSLQGDNEQFF.

This chain uses TRBV30 with TRBJ2-5; D gene ambiguous. The germline V and J ends were trimmed by 0 bases and 5 bases, with 7 bases remaining between them. The CDR3 sequence is 12 residues long. The germline V gene encodes CDR1 GTSNPN and CDR2 SVGIG (reference sequence). This chain's CDR3 is CAWSVQVETQYF. CDR3 nucleotide sequence: TGTGCCTGGAGTGTCCAGGTGGAGACCCAGTACTTC.

This clone was seen a handful of times. The genes are TRBV7-8 and TRBJ1-1; D remains unclear. The ends were cut back, 5 bases at V and 8 bases at J, with 15 bases in the middle. The CDR3 covers 13 residues. From germline, CDR1 is SGHVS and CDR2 FQNEAQ. This chain's CDR3 is CASSRGSFGEAFF. The CDR3 nucleotides read TGTGCCAGCAGCCGAGGGTCGTTCGGGGAAGCTTTCTTT.

This rearrangement joins TRBV7-9 to TRBJ1-6; a weak D match, TRBD1 (6 bases). The CDR3 loop spans 14 amino acids. The V end lost 5 bases, the J end lost 10 bases, and 15 bases lay between the germline ends. Germline CDR1 and CDR2: SEHNR and FQNEAQ (reference sequence). The chain's CDR3 is CASSADSILSPLHF. The CDR3 region has the DNA TGTGCCAGCAGCGCGGACAGTATATTGTCACCCCTCCACTTT.

The chain is built from TRBV6-5 and TRBJ1-2, with D tentatively TRBD1 (5 bases). Germline V gives CDR1 MNHEY, CDR2 SVGAGI. Deletions cut 7 bases from V and 8 bases from J, with 17 bases between. CDR3 length: 13 residues. CDR3 in DNA: TGTGCCAGCAATGGGGGGAGCTCCCTAGGCTACACCTTC. This sequence encodes CASNGGSSLGYTF.

The genes are TRBV4-2 and TRBJ2-3; 11 nucleotides align to TRBD2. CDR3 length equals 19 residues. Germline V lookup: CDR1 LGHNA, CDR2 YNFKEQ. V lost 4 bases to trimming and J lost 1 base; unmatched junction nucleotides: 13. CDR3 sequence reads: CASSPRLAGPPTRTDTQYF. Written as DNA, the CDR3 is TGTGCCAGCAGCCCTCGACTAGCGGGGCCACCAACGCGCACAGATACGCAGTATTTT.

This clone was seen once. This sequence joins TRBV19 and TRBJ2-3; 8 bases line up with TRBD2. CDR1 and CDR2 (germline): LNHDA, SQIVND (reference sequence). V trimming: 3 bases; J trimming: 6 bases; junction bases outside the gene matches: 14. There are 17 residues in the CDR3. The CDR3 nucleotides are TGTGCCAGTAGTATGATAGGAGCGGGGGCCGCGGGGGATACGCAGTATTTT. It translates to CASSMIGAGAAGDTQYF.

This clone was observed a handful of times. The chain employs TRBV19 and TRBJ1-6; weak D call: TRBD1 (6 bases). Germline values: CDR1 LNHDA, CDR2 SQIVND (reference sequence). V was cut by 6 bases and J by 7 bases, with 10 bases left in between. This CDR3 comprises 13 residues. In DNA form, the CDR3 reads TGTGCCAGTAGACCTACAGGGAATTCACCCCTCCACTTT. Its translation is CASRPTGNSPLHF.

V gene TRBV10-3 combines with J gene TRBJ1-6; the match to TRBD1 covers 7 bases. V was pared by 4 bases and J by 7 bases, with 7 bases of the junction left unmatched. The germline V gene encodes CDR1 ENHRY and CDR2 SYGVKD. The CDR3 runs to 15 residues. The chain's CDR3 is CAISGSPGGNSPLHF. The CDR3 DNA reads as TGTGCCATCAGTGGTTCCCCAGGGGGAAATTCACCCCTCCACTTT.

The CDR3: CATSRVGDNSPLHF. In DNA, the CDR3 is TGTGCCACCAGCAGAGTAGGCGATAATTCACCCCTCCACTTT. The J gene is TRBJ1-6, the V gene TRBV15; the D is unclear. The germline V gene has CDR1 LNHNV and CDR2 YYDKDF (reference sequence). This CDR3 spans 14 amino acids. The V end lost 1 base, the J end lost 5 bases, and 6 bases lay between the germline ends.

V usage is TRBV6-5 and J usage is TRBJ2-2; no clear D. The germline V gene encodes CDR1 MNHEY and CDR2 SVGAGI. The V and J ends lost 8 bases and 6 bases respectively, with 10 bases between them. The CDR3 totals 12 residues. DNA for the CDR3: TGTGCCAGCGGAGACAACCCCGGGGAGCTGTTTTTT. The encoded protein is CASGDNPGELFF.

The chain employs TRBV5-1 and TRBJ2-7; 9 positions agree with TRBD1. Losses at the gene ends were 4 bases for V and 4 bases for J; bases not matched to a gene: 6. CDR1 and CDR2 (germline): SGHRS, YFSETQ. The CDR3 is 14 amino acids. The DNA of the CDR3 is TGCGCCAGCAGCCTCGGGACAGGGCCGTACGAGCAGTACTTC. Protein: CASSLGTGPYEQYF.

The chain is built from TRBV7-3 and TRBJ2-2; no definite D call. Germline CDR1 and CDR2: SGHTA and FQGTGA. This CDR3 has 15 residues. Trimming took off 1 base at V and 1 base at J, with 7 bases between the two ends. In DNA form, the CDR3 reads TGTGCCAGCAGCTTAAACTCGCTGAACACCGGGGAGCTGTTTTTT. Its protein is CASSLNSLNTGELFF.

The V gene is TRBV2, the J gene TRBJ1-2; no reliable D call. There are 13 residues in the CDR3. Trimming removed 6 bases from V and 4 bases from J, with 12 bases in between. Germline-derived CDR1 and CDR2 are SNHLY and FYNNEI. CDR3 DNA sequence: TGTGCCAGCAGAGCAACAGTTTCCTATGGCTACACCTTC. Its translation is CASRATVSYGYTF. The full variable domain, rest sourced from reference TRBV2 and TRBJ1-2, is EPEVTQTPSHQVTQMGQEVILRCVPISNHLYFYWYRQILGQKVEFLVSFYNNEISEKSEIFDDQFSVERPDGSNFTLKIRSTKLEDSAMYFCASRATVSYGYTFGSGTRLTVV.

The chain combines TRBV18 with TRBJ1-3; D remains unclear. In germline, CDR1 is KGHSH, CDR2 LQKENI. Trimming took 2 bases from V and 5 from J, leaving 7 bases between them. The CDR3 consists of 13 residues. CDR3 in amino acids: CASSPDSRNTIYF. In DNA form, the CDR3 reads TGTGCCAGCTCACCAGATTCAAGAAACACCATATATTTT.

This clone was counted a few times. The chain couples TRBV9 to TRBJ2-3, with 9 bases matching TRBD2. The CDR3 sequence is 17 residues long. Germline V CDR1 and CDR2: SGDLS, YYNGEE. Unmatched junction bases numbered 10, after V lost 3 bases and J lost 2 bases. Written as DNA, the CDR3 is TGTGCCAGCAGCGATCCCGAGACTAGCGGCCTCACAGATACGCAGTATTTT. It specifies CASSDPETSGLTDTQYF.

This clone counts as medium-sized. The V call is TRBV7-9, the J call TRBJ1-1; D gene unclear. This CDR3 is 12 amino acids long. Germline CDR1 and CDR2: SEHNR and FQNEAQ (reference sequence). V was shortened by 2 bases and J by 7 bases, with 8 bases between the two germline ends. The CDR3 is CASSLSLSEAFF. The CDR3, as DNA: TGTGCCAGCAGCTTATCCCTTAGTGAAGCTTTCTTT.

This chain links TRBV7-8 with TRBJ1-6; no definite D call. The CDR3 length is 15 residues. Trimming cost V 1 base and J 9 bases, with 13 bases left between them. Germline CDR1 SGHVS, CDR2 FQNEAQ. CDR3 sequence: CASSLGMVMGSPLHF. The CDR3 DNA reads as TGTGCCAGCAGCTTAGGAATGGTGATGGGTTCACCCCTCCACTTT.

The genes are TRBV10-3 and TRBJ1-4, with a possible D match to TRBD1 (6 bases). CDR1 is ENHRY, CDR2 SYGVKD, per germline. The CDR3 has 14 residues. Trimming pared 3 bases from V and 5 bases from J, leaving 10 bases between. The CDR3 sequence is CAISEVQGNEKLFF. CDR3 sequence (DNA): TGTGCCATCAGTGAAGTGCAGGGGAATGAAAAACTGTTTTTT.

This clone has only one observation. Written as DNA, the CDR3 is TGTGCCAACCGGGGACTAGCGGTTCCAGATACGCAGTATTTT. This gives the protein CANRGLAVPDTQYF. V and J are TRBV2 and TRBJ2-3; 11 bases are a match to TRBD2. Germline V gene lookup returns CDR1 SNHLY and CDR2 FYNNEI. The CDR3 contains 14 residues. The V and J ends lost 10 bases and 4 bases, in that order; junction bases with no gene match: 7.

This chain connects TRBV11-1 to TRBJ2-7; possible D gene TRBD1, 6 bases. Germline V gene data show CDR1 as SGHAT and CDR2 as FQDESV (reference sequence). V was clipped by 5 bases and J by 3 bases, with 17 bases between them. This CDR3 has 15 amino acids. The CDR3 bases are TGTGCCAGCAGCCAAGGCCGGGACACCTACTACGAGCAGTACTTC. It specifies CASSQGRDTYYEQYF.